This is a list of T cell receptor beta chains from one sample in a study of blood T cell repertoires in COVID-19. The assay was immunoSEQ multiplex PCR, and TCRdb's table has in-frame clones only and misses some. Of approximately 330,000 clones listed, around 90% are singletons. The sample comprised peripheral blood. Receptors were obtained from a man aged 25-45 years with COVID-19, enrolled during active disease. The CDR3 runs from the conserved cysteine through the conserved F or W. A D gene is named only where the DNA matches it firmly. Where a row states a size, it is once, few, many or the class of an expanded clone; other rows omit it.

D gene: TRBD1
V gene: TRBV6-5
J gene: TRBJ1-2
clone size: .
CDR3 protein: CASLPTGEVYGYTF
CDR3 DNA: TGTGCCAGCCTCCCGACAGGGGAGGTCTATGGCTACACCTTC

D gene: TRBD1
V gene: TRBV7-2
J gene: TRBJ1-2
clone size: .
CDR3 protein: CASSLASRGGNYGYTF
CDR3 DNA: TGTGCCAGCAGCTTAGCTTCTAGAGGGGGCAACTATGGCTACACCTTC

D gene: TRBD2
V gene: TRBV4-2
J gene: TRBJ2-5
clone size: few
CDR3 protein: CASTTWGSMGGETQYF
CDR3 DNA: TGTGCCAGCACCACTTGGGGCAGCATGGGGGGGGAGACCCAGTACTTC

D gene: .
V gene: TRBV5-1
J gene: TRBJ2-3
clone size: .
CDR3 protein: CASSPMDNTDTQYF
CDR3 DNA: TGCGCCAGCAGCCCTATGGACAACACAGATACGCAGTATTTT

D gene: TRBD1
V gene: TRBV13
J gene: TRBJ1-2
clone size: once
CDR3 protein: CASSKYRDREYGYTF
CDR3 DNA: TGTGCCAGCAGCAAATACCGGGACAGGGAGTATGGCTACACCTTC

D gene: .
V gene: TRBV27
J gene: TRBJ1-4
clone size: .
CDR3 protein: CASSLGPGHMNEKLFF
CDR3 DNA: TGTGCCAGCAGTTTAGGGCCGGGACACATGAATGAAAAACTGTTTTTT

D gene: .
V gene: TRBV7-8
J gene: TRBJ2-5
clone size: .
CDR3 protein: CASSSRQNQETQYF
CDR3 DNA: TGTGCCAGCAGCTCTAGACAGAACCAAGAGACCCAGTACTTC

D gene: .
V gene: TRBV5-1
J gene: TRBJ1-1
clone size: .
CDR3 protein: CASSEGVNTEAFF
CDR3 DNA: TGCGCCAGCAGCGAGGGGGTAAACACTGAAGCTTTCTTT

D gene: .
V gene: TRBV14
J gene: TRBJ2-7
clone size: once
CDR3 protein: CASSRSGGTVTYEQYF
CDR3 DNA: TGTGCCAGCAGCCGATCAGGGGGGACAGTAACCTACGAGCAGTACTTC

D gene: TRBD1
V gene: TRBV7-9
J gene: TRBJ2-5
clone size: .
CDR3 protein: CASSYGQGTHQETQYF
CDR3 DNA: TGTGCCAGCAGCTACGGACAGGGGACCCACCAAGAGACCCAGTACTTC

D gene: TRBD1
V gene: TRBV11-3
J gene: TRBJ1-2
clone size: .
CDR3 protein: CASSESTGNYGYTF
CDR3 DNA: TGTGCCAGCAGCGAATCGACAGGGAACTATGGCTACACCTTC

D gene: .
V gene: TRBV24-1
J gene: TRBJ2-3
clone size: .
CDR3 protein: CATSRGSGDTQYF
CDR3 DNA: TGTGCCACCTCGCGGGGATCCGGAGATACGCAGTATTTT

D gene: TRBD2
V gene: TRBV7-6
J gene: TRBJ2-5
clone size: .
CDR3 protein: CASSPGLATSQETQYF
CDR3 DNA: TGTGCCAGCAGCCCGGGACTAGCAACTAGCCAAGAGACCCAGTACTTC

D gene: TRBD1
V gene: TRBV24-1
J gene: TRBJ2-5
clone size: .
CDR3 protein: CATSSYRDRKETQYF
CDR3 DNA: TGTGCCACCAGTTCCTATCGGGACAGGAAGGAGACCCAGTACTTC

D gene: .
V gene: TRBV12-3/TRBV12-4
J gene: TRBJ2-5
clone size: .
CDR3 protein: CASSLSSRETQYF
CDR3 DNA: TGTGCCAGCAGTTTAAGCTCCAGGGAGACCCAGTACTTC

D gene: .
V gene: TRBV29-1
J gene: TRBJ2-7
clone size: .
CDR3 protein: CSVTDGYEQYF
CDR3 DNA: TGCAGCGTGACAGACGGTTACGAGCAGTACTTC

D gene: .
V gene: TRBV21-1
J gene: TRBJ2-3
clone size: .
CDR3 protein: CASTRRGRWPCADTQYF
CDR3 DNA: TGTGCCAGCACCAGGAGGGGACGGTGGCCATGCGCAGATACGCAGTATTTT

D gene: TRBD2
V gene: TRBV5-1
J gene: TRBJ2-7
clone size: .
CDR3 protein: CASSPGGGTYEQYF
CDR3 DNA: TGCGCCAGCAGCCCTGGGGGGGGAACCTACGAGCAGTACTTC

D gene: TRBD1
V gene: TRBV7-2
J gene: TRBJ2-5
clone size: .
CDR3 protein: CASSPPGQRQETQYF
CDR3 DNA: TGTGCCAGCAGTCCTCCGGGACAGAGACAAGAGACCCAGTACTTC

D gene: .
V gene: TRBV7-9
J gene: TRBJ1-2
clone size: .
CDR3 protein: CGLLGTGYGYTF
CDR3 DNA: TGTGGGTTATTGGGTACCGGGTATGGCTACACCTTC

D gene: TRBD1
V gene: TRBV7-2
J gene: TRBJ1-6
clone size: .
CDR3 protein: CASSPTPGQGYNSPLHF
CDR3 DNA: TGTGCCAGCAGCCCGACCCCGGGACAGGGCTATAATTCACCCCTCCACTTT

D gene: .
V gene: TRBV2
J gene: TRBJ2-1
clone size: .
CDR3 protein: CASSEWQGNPYNEQFF
CDR3 DNA: TGTGCCAGCAGTGAGTGGCAGGGTAACCCCTACAATGAGCAGTTCTTC

D gene: .
V gene: TRBV7-6
J gene: TRBJ1-1
clone size: .
CDR3 protein: CASSSAGGAAEAFF
CDR3 DNA: TGTGCCAGCAGCTCTGCCGGGGGGGCCGCTGAAGCTTTCTTT

D gene: .
V gene: TRBV9
J gene: TRBJ2-2
clone size: .
CDR3 protein: CASSAGTSNTGELFF
CDR3 DNA: TGTGCCAGCAGCGCCGGGACATCGAACACCGGGGAGCTGTTTTTT

D gene: .
V gene: TRBV4-3
J gene: TRBJ2-7
clone size: .
CDR3 protein: CASSQDLRSSSYEQYF
CDR3 DNA: TGCGCCAGCAGCCAAGATTTAAGAAGTTCGAGCTACGAGCAGTACTTC

D gene: .
V gene: TRBV30
J gene: TRBJ1-6
clone size: .
CDR3 protein: CAWSYVSPLHF
CDR3 DNA: TGTGCCTGGAGCTACGTTTCACCCCTCCACTTT

D gene: TRBD2
V gene: TRBV28
J gene: TRBJ2-3
clone size: .
CDR3 protein: CAIVGSGRAEADTQYF
CDR3 DNA: TGTGCCATCGTCGGCAGCGGGAGGGCCGAAGCTGATACGCAGTATTTT

D gene: TRBD2
V gene: TRBV14
J gene: TRBJ2-1
clone size: .
CDR3 protein: CASSRGRGLREQFF
CDR3 DNA: TGTGCCAGCAGCCGAGGGAGGGGTCTCAGGGAGCAGTTCTTC

D gene: TRBD2
V gene: TRBV5-1
J gene: TRBJ2-1
clone size: few
CDR3 protein: CASSLALAGEQFF
CDR3 DNA: TGCGCCAGCAGCTTGGCCTTAGCGGGGGAGCAGTTCTTC

D gene: TRBD1
V gene: TRBV18
J gene: TRBJ1-2
clone size: .
CDR3 protein: CASSPSGGYYGYTF
CDR3 DNA: TGTGCCAGCTCACCATCAGGGGGATACTATGGCTACACCTTC

D gene: .
V gene: TRBV21-1
J gene: TRBJ2-7
clone size: .
CDR3 protein: CASSKRRLDSRTYEQYF
CDR3 DNA: TGTGCCAGCAGCAAACGCCGACTGGACAGCCGAACCTACGAGCAGTACTTC

D gene: .
V gene: TRBV6-2/TRBV6-3
J gene: TRBJ2-1
clone size: .
CDR3 protein: CASSYSNAGNEQFF
CDR3 DNA: TGTGCCAGCAGTTACTCAAACGCGGGGAATGAGCAGTTCTTC

D gene: TRBD1
V gene: TRBV27
J gene: TRBJ2-7
clone size: .
CDR3 protein: CASSSRQGTYEQYF
CDR3 DNA: TGTGCCAGCAGTTCCCGACAGGGGACCTACGAGCAGTACTTC

D gene: .
V gene: TRBV19
J gene: TRBJ2-3
clone size: many
CDR3 protein: CASKTSNTDTQYF
CDR3 DNA: TGTGCCAGTAAAACTAGCAACACAGATACGCAGTATTTT

D gene: TRBD2
V gene: TRBV19
J gene: TRBJ2-7
clone size: .
CDR3 protein: CASSRGGSYEQYF
CDR3 DNA: TGTGCCAGTAGTCGGGGGGGTTCCTACGAGCAGTACTTC